The clone carrying this T cell receptor beta chain was detected a few times. The antigen remains unidentified. The sample is drawn from a study of cytomegalovirus exposure and HLA in healthy donors. Study information: A later analysis reported the 120 or so validation repertoires used the same platform as the roughly 670 first-cohort repertoires.

Study outcomes and limitations: The dataset shows that most TCR sequences were rare, while some public TCRs occurred in many donors. Confirmation in vitro established that a few CMV-associated chains were specific for CMV antigens.

The donors were part of the validation cohort, which consisted of over a hundred subjects and was separate from the first cohort of hundreds of subjects. CDR1 is SGHVS, CDR2 FNYEAQ, per germline. Trimming left V 5 bases short and J 8 bases short, with 9 bases between. The CDR3 has 12 residues. This table comes from immunoSEQ multiplex PCR, and its TCRdb copy is limited to in-frame clones, with some not included. Of roughly 260,000 clones in the sample, around 90% were seen once. Source material: PBMCs. The chain links TRBV7-6 to TRBJ1-4, with D possibly matching TRBD1 (6 bases). This TCR was recovered from a woman under 30 in good health and CMV-seronegative. The DNA of the CDR3 is TGTGCCAGCAGCCTGGACAGAGAAAAACTGTTTTTT. Its translation: CASSLDREKLFF. Full variable domain (remainder filled in from reference TRBV7-6 and TRBJ1-4): GAGVSQSPRYKVTKRGQDVALRCDPISGHVSLYWYRQALGQGPEFLTYFNYEAQQDKSGLPNDRFSAERPEGSISTLTIQRTEQRDSAMYRCASSLDREKLFFGSGTQLSVL.